This record covers a single T cell receptor (beta chain). Other DNA sequences within the sample encode an identical CDR3. The sample is drawn from a study of shared clonotypes between healthy human individuals. Profiling relied on immunoSEQ multiplex PCR, and the TCRdb table lists in-frame clones only, not all of them. The sample has about 820,000 clones, almost 95% seen once; the top ten hold less than 25%. CD45RO-negative cells were positively selected for CCR7, leaving out terminally differentiated effector memory CD45RA+ cells. The clonotype originates from a man between 25 and 39 years old in good health. The sequenced sample was naive CD8+ T cells sorted from blood.

CDR3 bases: TGTGCCAGCAGCTTAGCAAATACAGATACGCAGTATTTT. Its protein is CASSLANTDTQYF. The chain carries TRBV7-9 and TRBJ2-3; D ambiguous. V lost 0 bases and J 3 bases, leaving 4 bases between the germline ends. CDR1 is SEHNR and CDR2 is FQNEAQ in the germline V gene (reference sequence). This CDR3 has 13 amino acids.